This TCR beta chain was sequenced in a study of T cells after yellow fever vaccination. Across the whole study: Those fractions that held only low numbers of cells were prepared using the SMART-Seq v4 Ultra Low Input RNA kit. Study results and limitations: Post-booster reappearance was seen for most primary-vaccination clones (96% CD4, roughly 88% CD8).

Trimming at V came to 7 bases and at J to 3 bases, leaving 11 bases not matched to a gene. CDR1 is LNHDA, CDR2 SQIVND, per germline (reference sequence). The CDR3 contains 15 residues. MiXCR, applied by TCRdb to the 5' RACE reads, yields one record per CDR3 protein. The top ten hold more than 20% of the sample, which has a few hundred thousand distinct CDR3 sequences, 3% to 4.5% seen once. Of note for this clonotype: Its antigen remains unknown.

The starting material was PBMCs, obtained 5 days after the yellow fever booster vaccination. This clonotype was sampled from a man between 18 and 29 years old who received the YFV17D yellow fever vaccine. The chain is built from TRBV19 and TRBJ1-2; TRBD1 aligns across 7 bases. CDR3 protein: CASTTAGTEYYGYTF. DNA for the CDR3: TGTGCCAGTACCACGGCCGGGACAGAGTACTATGGCTACACCTTC.